This is a list of T cell receptor beta chains from one sample in a study of blood T cell repertoires in COVID-19. This table comes from immunoSEQ multiplex PCR, and its TCRdb copy is limited to in-frame clones, with some not included. The sample shows approximately 60,000 clones, 70% to 90% of them seen only once. The sequenced sample was peripheral blood. These receptors were taken from a man in his fifties or sixties with active or convalescent COVID-19. Both conserved end residues are trimmed from each CDR3.

>TRBV6-5
ASSHHRDGNSPLH
>TRBV7-3
ASSSQAGVSYNEQF
>TRBV20-1
SAWRNYGYT
>TRBV6-2/TRBV6-3
ASSADSYTEAF
>TRBV10-3
AITSTAGEGDTQY
>TRBV24-1
ATSEGTGVGEQY
>TRBV6-5
ASSSSGAWETQY
>TRBV5-1
ASSLGGQFPYEQY
>TRBV25-1
ASGQGLNTEAF
>TRBV5-1
ASRTDSLNTEAF
>TRBV6-5
ASRVSGAGGNTIY
>TRBV5-1
ASRTSGSGTDTQY
>TRBV10-1
ASSETSGTYEQY
>TRBV10-3
AISESRGSGDSYEQY
>TRBV2
ASTGTGAQSQPQH
>TRBV18
ASSPMSHANTGELF
>TRBV27
ASSRTGGKESTEAF
>TRBV15
ATSRVSRDQPQH
>TRBV28
ASSPGSYGYT
>TRBV2
ASSKTGGGSYEQY
>TRBV7-9
ASSLTAPTGLDTQY
>TRBV2
ASTRQGNTDTQY
>TRBV28
ASSPTTTLAKNIQY
>TRBV28
ASRGSRGSSAEAF
>TRBV6-5
ASSFVGSSTDTQY
>TRBV2
ANQFGAGVLNEQF
>TRBV28
ASSYGTGTGNTGELF
>TRBV7-2
ASSLQGADTQY
>TRBV6-1
ASSERVPF
>TRBV9
ASSVQGMPYNEQF
>TRBV5-6
ASSLWGRVTDQNQPQH
>TRBV7-3
ASSLNGANEQY
>TRBV5-1
ASSLEGRESNEQF
>TRBV5-1
ASSPGRTTDTEAF
>TRBV27
ASRLPTWGVSEQF
>TRBV5-6
ASSYRGGVGNQPQH
>TRBV19
ASRGQGSYTEAF
>TRBV19
ASKDRDRGPTGELF
>TRBV19
ASTNGQVTEAF
>TRBV11-2
ASSSAPGDREQF
>TRBV27
ASSSRDGRNDNEQF
>TRBV7-3
ASSYQTSGDTQY
>TRBV5-1
ASSPDNSPLH
>TRBV7-8
ASSAQTGSGNTIY
>TRBV4-2
ASSQDLLRGSTGELF
>TRBV9
ASSPGVAGETQY
>TRBV18
ASSPGGTANEQF
>TRBV5-5
ASSAGLLNTEAF
>TRBV24-1
ATSAKGGGTEAF
>TRBV6-5
ASSYQGNSPLH
>TRBV6-2/TRBV6-3
ASSSPPGLAGGTGELF